A selection of T cell receptor beta chains follows, all from one sample in a study of cytomegalovirus exposure and HLA in healthy donors. Some clones are missing from TCRdb's copy, which holds only in-frame ones; the method was immunoSEQ multiplex PCR. The table has tens of thousands of clones, 78% seen once. Sequences were obtained from PBMCs. These receptors were collected from a man aged 40-49 years in good health and CMV-seronegative. Each CDR3 is given with its conserved first and last residue. Fields, in order: V gene, clone size, D gene, J gene, CDR3 protein, CDR3 DNA. D genes are given only for firm matches. Only part of the rows carry a size: once, few, many, or a class if the clone is expanded.

TRBV7-9,NA,TRBD1,TRBJ1-6,CASSQGQGRSPLHF,TGTGCCAGCAGCCAGGGACAGGGAAGGTCACCCCTCCACTTT
TRBV29-1,NA,NA,TRBJ2-5,CSVPDVSLGETQYF,TGCAGCGTCCCCGACGTGAGTCTAGGAGAGACCCAGTACTTC
TRBV18,NA,TRBD2,TRBJ2-7,CASSGTSGTYEQYF,TGTGCCAGCTCCGGGACTAGCGGGACCTACGAGCAGTACTTC
TRBV5-1,once,TRBD2,TRBJ2-5,CASSLVLAGAIQETQYF,TGCGCCAGCAGCTTGGTACTAGCGGGGGCCATACAAGAGACCCAGTACTTC
TRBV18,NA,NA,TRBJ1-1,CASSPSGGHTEAFF,TGTGCCAGCTCCCCGAGCGGGGGCCACACTGAAGCTTTCTTT
TRBV7-3,NA,TRBD2,TRBJ2-1,CASSLSGPSGGDEQFF,TGTGCCAGCAGCTTAAGTGGGCCTAGCGGGGGGGATGAGCAGTTCTTC
TRBV5-1,NA,NA,TRBJ1-1,CASSPPRGNTEAFF,TGCGCCAGCAGCCCCCCCAGGGGGAACACTGAAGCTTTCTTT
TRBV25-1,NA,TRBD1,TRBJ1-2,CASSPNRGGSHGYTF,TGTGCCAGCAGTCCAAACAGGGGGGGCTCGCATGGCTACACCTTC
TRBV19,NA,TRBD2,TRBJ2-1,CASSNLAGPNEQFF,TGTGCCAGTAGTAACCTAGCGGGACCCAATGAGCAGTTCTTC
TRBV7-2,NA,NA,TRBJ1-5,CASSSTVNSNQPQHF,TGTGCCAGCAGCTCGACAGTTAATAGCAATCAGCCCCAGCATTTT
TRBV4-1,NA,NA,TRBJ1-2,CASSLPGDGYTF,TGCGCCAGCAGCCTTCCGGGAGATGGCTACACCTTC
TRBV5-1,NA,NA,TRBJ2-2,CASSLGQYDTGELFF,TGCGCCAGCAGCTTGGGACAGTACGACACCGGGGAGCTGTTTTTT
TRBV28,once,TRBD1,TRBJ2-7,CASSLIFPGQDYEQYF,TGTGCCAGCAGCCTAATATTCCCGGGACAGGACTACGAGCAGTACTTC
TRBV14,NA,TRBD2,TRBJ2-7,CASSVQGLAGTEQYF,TGTGCCAGCAGCGTACAAGGACTAGCCGGGACCGAGCAGTACTTC
TRBV6-1,NA,NA,TRBJ2-3,CASSRGLGTDTQYF,TGTGCCAGCAGCAGGGGTTTAGGAACAGATACGCAGTATTTT
TRBV6-5,NA,TRBD1,TRBJ1-6,CASSKDRAANSPLHF,TGTGCCAGCAGTAAGGACAGGGCTGCTAATTCACCCCTCCACTTT
TRBV18,few,TRBD2,TRBJ2-3,CASSTTSGQSGDTQYF,TGTGCCAGCTCAACAACTAGCGGTCAGAGTGGAGATACGCAGTATTTT
TRBV6-1,NA,TRBD1,TRBJ2-2,CASSADRGRTGELFF,TGTGCCAGCAGTGCGGACAGGGGTCGAACCGGGGAGCTGTTTTTT
TRBV27,NA,TRBD1,TRBJ2-3,CASSLGTGGGDTQYF,TGTGCCAGCAGTCTTGGGACAGGGGGAGGAGATACGCAGTATTTT
TRBV28,NA,TRBD1,TRBJ1-5,CASYDQGAQPQHF,TGTGCCAGCTATGATCAGGGGGCGCAGCCCCAGCATTTT
TRBV28,NA,TRBD1,TRBJ1-5,CASSSGQGNQPQHF,TGTGCCAGCAGTTCGGGACAGGGGAATCAGCCCCAGCATTTT
TRBV6-5,NA,TRBD2,TRBJ2-7,CASSRLAGGYYEQYF,TGTGCCAGCAGCCGTCTAGCGGGAGGATACTACGAGCAGTACTTC
TRBV4-1,once,NA,TRBJ2-2,CASSQGGRGRTGELFF,TGCGCCAGCAGCCAAGGGGGGCGGGGGAGGACCGGGGAGCTGTTTTTT
TRBV6-4,NA,TRBD2,TRBJ2-3,CASSDNGAVLAGSDTQYF,TGTGCCAGCAGTGACAACGGAGCAGTACTAGCGGGATCAGATACGCAGTATTTT
TRBV5-1,NA,NA,TRBJ1-5,CASSLEGGSNQPQHF,TGCGCCAGCAGCTTGGAGGGAGGAAGCAATCAGCCCCAGCATTTT
TRBV6-5,NA,NA,TRBJ2-7,CASRSGQPPDQYF,TGTGCCAGCAGATCAGGACAGCCGCCGGACCAGTACTTC
TRBV11-2,few,TRBD2,TRBJ2-7,CASSPRLAGDYEQYF,TGTGCCAGCAGCCCGCGACTAGCGGGGGACTACGAGCAGTACTTC
TRBV7-3,once,TRBD2,TRBJ2-1,CASSLSYSGGLGEQFF,TGTGCCAGCAGCTTATCCTATAGCGGGGGGTTGGGTGAGCAGTTCTTC
TRBV19,once,TRBD1,TRBJ2-6,CASSPEPGTGGFSTLSGANVLTF,TGTGCCAGTAGCCCCGAACCCGGGACAGGGGGTTTCTCAACTCTCTCTGGGGCCAACGTCCTGACTTTC
TRBV7-9,NA,NA,TRBJ1-4,CASSLTVAQGEKLFF,TGTGCCAGCAGCTTAACGGTTGCCCAGGGTGAAAAACTGTTTTTT
TRBV5-1,NA,NA,TRBJ1-4,CASSLGGLGEKLFF,TGCGCCAGCAGCTTGGGGGGACTAGGCGAAAAACTGTTTTTT
TRBV2,NA,NA,TRBJ1-2,CASSSQGNYGYIF,TGTGCCAGCAGCTCACAGGGTAACTATGGCTACATCTTC
TRBV10-1,NA,NA,TRBJ1-1,CASRGDTEGAEAFF,TGCGCCAGCAGGGGGGACACCGAGGGGGCTGAAGCTTTCTTT
TRBV28,NA,NA,TRBJ2-7,CASSFQGSGIGEQYF,TGTGCCAGCAGTTTCCAGGGATCGGGTATTGGAGAGCAGTACTTC
TRBV6-6,once,NA,TRBJ2-7,CASSFQGPPYEQYF,TGTGCCAGCAGTTTCCAGGGTCCACCCTACGAGCAGTACTTC
TRBV5-6,few,NA,TRBJ1-5,CASSLGGDQPQHF,TGTGCCAGCAGCTTGGGTGGAGATCAGCCCCAGCATTTT
TRBV7-3,NA,NA,TRBJ2-2,CASSLLSGANTGELFF,TGTGCCAGCAGCTTATTAAGCGGAGCGAACACCGGGGAGCTGTTTTTT
TRBV6-4,NA,TRBD1,TRBJ2-1,CASSEGTGDNEQFF,TGTGCCAGCAGTGAAGGGACAGGGGACAATGAGCAGTTCTTC
TRBV5-1,NA,NA,TRBJ1-2,CASSLVPGTNYGYTF,TGCGCCAGCAGCTTGGTTCCAGGGACTAACTATGGCTACACCTTC